A single sample gave rise to the 30 T cell receptor beta chains below, sequenced in a study of T cell changes during pregnancy in multiple sclerosis. TCRdb's table, derived via immunoSEQ multiplex PCR, lists solely in-frame clones and lacks some. The sample comprises 85,000 to 90,000 clones, approximately 95% of which are singletons, and approximately 1.6% rests with the top ten. The source material was peripheral blood, sampled after pregnancy. The source is a female donor in good health, enrolled as a control in a pregnancy study.

J is TRBJ2-7 and V is TRBV5-1, with 9 bases aligning to TRBD1. CDR1 is SGHRS, CDR2 YFSETQ, per germline. The V and J ends lost 2 bases and 5 bases, in that order; junction bases with no gene match: 5. The CDR3 contains 14 residues. The CDR3 spells CASSFGQGNHEQYF. The CDR3 coding sequence is TGCGCCAGCAGCTTCGGACAGGGGAACCACGAGCAGTACTTC.

The chain employs TRBV28 and TRBJ1-2; 10 nucleotides line up with TRBD1. With V trimmed by 2 bases and J by 7 bases, 4 bases remained unmatched. The germline CDR1 and CDR2 sequences are MDHEN and SYDVKM. The CDR3 has 14 amino acids. The CDR3 sequence is CASSLGTGVGGYTF. The CDR3 DNA reads TGTGCCAGCAGTTTAGGGACAGGGGTGGGTGGCTACACCTTC.

The chain combines TRBV4-1 with TRBJ2-3; 9 positions agree with TRBD1. J was trimmed by 0 bases and V by 3 bases; bases with no gene match: 1. The CDR3 totals 15 residues. Germline lookup yields CDR1 MGHRA and CDR2 YSYEKL. The CDR3 DNA is TGCGCCAGCAGCCAGGACAGGGGAAGCACAGATACGCAGTATTTT. This gives the protein CASSQDRGSTDTQYF.

The V gene is TRBV27, the J gene TRBJ2-1; 11 bases agree with TRBD2. Germline V gene data show CDR1 as MNHEY and CDR2 as SMNVEV (reference sequence). The CDR3 runs 15 residues. V dropped 6 bases and J dropped 10; count of bases not matched to a gene: 11. For the CDR3, the DNA is TGTGCCAGCAGCCCCGAACTAGCGGGAGTTCGGGAGCAGTTCTTC. This gives the protein CASSPELAGVREQFF.

Regarding this clone: At one of its ends the junction is not consistent with the germline gene, which may arise from a read error. The rearrangement links TRBV10-3 to TRBJ2-7; D is perhaps TRBD2 (6 bases). Germline-derived CDR1 and CDR2 are ENHRY and SYGVKD. The CDR3 is 15 residues long. For the CDR3, the DNA is TGTGCCATCAACCGGGCGGGGCCCTCCTCCTCCGAGCAGTACTTC. This translates into CAINRAGPSSSEQYF.

The chain recombines TRBV5-1 with TRBJ2-2; no definite D call. The CDR3 sequence is 15 residues long. The V end was cut by 0 bases, the J end by 0 bases, with 6 bases between. The germline V gene encodes CDR1 SGHRS and CDR2 YFSETQ. CDR3 DNA: TGCGCCAGCAGCTTGGCCACAGCGAACACCGGGGAGCTGTTTTTT. Protein product: CASSLATANTGELFF.

CDR3 in DNA: TGTGCCAGCAGCTTGGAGGGAGCCTACAATGAGCAGTTCTTC. It is translated as CASSLEGAYNEQFF. The rearrangement links TRBV5-4 to TRBJ2-1; the D gene is possibly TRBD2 (5 bases). The CDR3 loop spans 14 amino acids. V was shortened by 0 bases and J by 2 bases, with 6 bases between the two germline ends. In germline, CDR1 is SGHNT, CDR2 YYREEE (reference sequence).

This sequence joins TRBV28 and TRBJ2-7; 8 positions agree with TRBD1. Germline V gene data show CDR1 as MDHEN and CDR2 as SYDVKM. The CDR3 is 13 amino acids. Losses at the gene ends were 9 bases for V and 1 base for J; bases not matched to a gene: 5. The CDR3 spells CASRTGPSYEQYF. The CDR3 region has the DNA TGTGCCAGTCGGACAGGGCCATCCTACGAGCAGTACTTC.

This chain uses TRBV2 with TRBJ2-3; 11 positions match TRBD2. With V trimmed by 5 bases and J by 4 bases, 17 bases remained unmatched. Germline V gene lookup returns CDR1 SNHLY and CDR2 FYNNEI. This CDR3 region has 19 residues. CDR3 amino acids: CASSYWPGLADKSSDTQYF. CDR3 sequence (DNA): TGTGCCAGCAGTTATTGGCCGGGACTAGCGGACAAATCCTCAGATACGCAGTATTTT.

The chain carries TRBV30 and TRBJ2-2, with TRBD1 identical over 10 bases. V shed 8 bases and J 1 base; nucleotides not matched to a gene: 7. CDR1 is GTSNPN and CDR2 is SVGIG in the germline V gene (reference sequence). The CDR3 loop spans 15 amino acids. Here the CDR3 reads CALGGQGLNTGELFF. CDR3 DNA: TGTGCCCTAGGGGGACAGGGGCTGAACACCGGGGAGCTGTTTTTT.

This clone has a handful of counts. This chain uses TRBV28 with TRBJ2-7, with a tentative D call TRBD1 (6 bases). V was trimmed by 7 bases and J by 3 bases, leaving 13 bases between them. The CDR3 length is 13 residues. Germline CDR1 is MDHEN and CDR2 is SYDVKM. CDR3 sequence reads: CASKAGVYYEQYF. The CDR3 bases are TGTGCCAGCAAGGCAGGGGTCTACTACGAGCAGTACTTC.

This chain links TRBV30 with TRBJ2-6, with D perhaps TRBD2 (7 bases). Per germline, CDR1 GTSNPN and CDR2 SVGIG (reference sequence). V lost 1 base and J lost 2, with 15 bases in between. The CDR3 covers 17 residues. The CDR3 loop reads CAWSAARGAAGANVLTF. In DNA form, the CDR3 reads TGTGCCTGGAGTGCTGCCCGGGGGGCCGCTGGGGCCAACGTCCTGACTTTC.

The J gene is TRBJ2-6, the V gene TRBV13, with D perhaps matching TRBD2 (6 bases). V dropped 8 bases and J dropped 0 bases, with 8 bases sitting between them. The CDR3 sequence is 14 residues long. Germline V CDR1 and CDR2: PRHDT, FYEKMQ (reference sequence). CDR3 amino acids: CASGAGSGANVLTF. For the CDR3, the DNA is TGTGCCAGCGGAGCGGGCTCTGGGGCCAACGTCCTGACTTTC.

V is TRBV5-6 and J is TRBJ2-6; D call uncertain. Trimming removed 5 bases from V and 0 bases from J, with 9 bases in between. From germline, CDR1 is SGHDT and CDR2 YYEEEE. The CDR3 totals 15 residues. This CDR3 reads CASSILHSGANVLTF. The CDR3 nucleotides read TGTGCCAGCAGTATTTTACACTCTGGGGCCAACGTCCTGACTTTC. The full variable domain, with the rest looked up from reference TRBV5-6 and TRBJ2-6, is DAGVTQSPTHLIKTRGQQVTLRCSPKSGHDTVSWYQQALGQGPQFIFQYYEEEERQRGNFPDRFSGHQFPNYSSELNVNALLLGDSALYLCASSILHSGANVLTFGAGSRLTVL.

This chain uses TRBV7-2 with TRBJ1-2; a weak D match, TRBD1 (5 bases). Trimming pared 5 bases from V and 1 base from J, leaving 8 bases between. This CDR3 has 13 amino acids. CDR1 SGHTA and CDR2 FQGNSA come from the germline V gene. The CDR3 loop reads CASSLQVNYGYTF. The CDR3 coding sequence is TGTGCCAGCAGCCTACAGGTTAACTATGGCTACACCTTC.

This clone was counted a single time. Different DNA sequences within this sample yield the same CDR3. The chain carries TRBV4-1 and TRBJ1-5; 8 bases agree with TRBD1. Trimming removed 3 bases from V and 2 bases from J; junction bases left unmatched: 0. Per the germline V gene, CDR1 is MGHRA and CDR2 is YSYEKL. The CDR3 consists of 14 residues. CDR3 protein: CASSQGQGNQPQHF. For the CDR3, the DNA is TGCGCCAGCAGCCAGGGACAGGGCAATCAGCCCCAGCATTTT.

The chain couples TRBV19 to TRBJ2-1, with D possibly being TRBD2 (5 bases). Germline V lookup: CDR1 LNHDA, CDR2 SQIVND (reference sequence). Trimming pared 3 bases from V and 0 bases from J, leaving 15 bases between. This CDR3 contains 17 residues. CDR3: CASSMDRGHRSYNEQFF. CDR3 bases: TGTGCCAGTAGTATGGACCGGGGTCATCGCTCCTACAATGAGCAGTTCTTC.

Here the CDR3 reads CASSPPGPHNEQFF. CDR3 in DNA: TGTGCCAGCAGCCCGCCGGGTCCTCACAATGAGCAGTTCTTC. This chain connects TRBV27 to TRBJ2-1; D gene uncertain. Germline assignment: CDR1 MNHEY and CDR2 SMNVEV (reference sequence). The V end lost 6 bases, the J end lost 5 bases, and 14 bases lay between the germline ends. The CDR3 totals 14 residues.

This chain links TRBV28 with TRBJ2-7; 8 nucleotides agree with TRBD2. This CDR3 has 15 residues. V shed 5 bases and J 2 bases; nucleotides not matched to a gene: 8. The germline CDR1 and CDR2 sequences are MDHEN and SYDVKM. This chain's CDR3 is CASSPGHGGAYEQYF. The CDR3 bases are TGTGCCAGCAGTCCTGGACACGGGGGGGCCTACGAGCAGTACTTC.

The chain recombines TRBV29-1 with TRBJ1-3; TRBD1 matches at 7 bases. Looked up from germline, CDR1 is SQVTM and CDR2 is ANQGSEA. The CDR3 is made up of 14 amino acids. The V segment lost 3 bases and the J segment 2 bases; nucleotides outside the gene matches: 4. The CDR3 DNA reads as TGCAGCGTTGACGAGCAGGGGGCTGGAAACACCATATATTTT. Translation gives CSVDEQGAGNTIYF.

The V gene is TRBV28, the J gene TRBJ1-1, with D perhaps TRBD1 (5 bases). The CDR3 spans 14 residues. V shed 2 bases and J shed 4 bases, with 11 bases lying between them. Germline V gene sequence: CDR1 MDHEN, CDR2 SYDVKM. CDR3 amino acids: CASSLGGEPTEAFF. CDR3 nucleotides: TGTGCCAGCAGTTTAGGGGGGGAGCCCACTGAAGCTTTCTTT.

The gene calls are TRBV7-2 and TRBJ2-7; 13 bases match TRBD2. The germline gives CDR1 SGHTA, CDR2 FQGNSA. The J segment lost 12 bases and the V segment lost 5 bases, leaving 13 bases of the junction unmatched. The CDR3 length is 15 residues. CDR3 in amino acids: CASSLSGTSGTETYF. The DNA of the CDR3 is TGTGCCAGCAGCCTGTCCGGGACTAGCGGGACCGAGACGTACTTC.

This clone appeared once. V usage is TRBV27 and J usage is TRBJ1-5; possibly TRBD1 for D (5 bases). Germline-derived CDR1 and CDR2 are MNHEY and SMNVEV (reference sequence). This CDR3 comprises 14 residues. V lost 0 bases to trimming and J lost 6 bases, with 9 bases between them. CDR3 sequence reads: CASSLSPGVQPQHF. The CDR3 nucleotides read TGTGCCAGCAGTTTATCCCCGGGGGTTCAGCCCCAGCATTTT.

This clone appeared a single time. The chain links TRBV6-5 to TRBJ1-1, with no clear D. Germline loops: CDR1 MNHEY, CDR2 SVGAGI. CDR3 length equals 15 residues. V was cut by 6 bases and J by 0 bases, with 14 bases left in between. The CDR3 protein is CASRLGRKMNTEAFF. The CDR3 DNA is TGTGCCAGCAGACTAGGGAGGAAGATGAACACTGAAGCTTTCTTT.

The rearrangement links TRBV7-9 to TRBJ2-5, with TRBD1 matching 11 bases. Germline CDR1 SEHNR, CDR2 FQNEAQ (reference sequence). V trimming: 11 bases; J trimming: 0 bases; junction bases outside the gene matches: 8. This CDR3 spans 15 amino acids. CDR3 amino acids: CAGLRDRGYQETQYF. CDR3 nucleotides: TGTGCCGGACTCCGGGACAGGGGGTACCAAGAGACCCAGTACTTC.

The DNA of the CDR3 is TGTGCCAGCAGTGAGGGACAGTATGGCTACACCTTC. The encoded protein is CASSEGQYGYTF. The chain couples TRBV28 to TRBJ1-2; 7 nucleotides line up with TRBD1. V lost 5 bases to trimming and J lost 5 bases; unmatched junction nucleotides: 2. The germline CDR1 and CDR2 sequences are MDHEN and SYDVKM. The CDR3 consists of 12 residues.

The rearrangement uses TRBV19 and TRBJ2-7; TRBD1 matches at 7 bases. The CDR3 runs to 14 residues. V lost 5 bases, J lost 3 bases, and 7 bases stayed unmatched. The germline V gene encodes CDR1 LNHDA and CDR2 SQIVND (reference sequence). The CDR3 is CASSSTGKGYEQYF. The CDR3 DNA reads TGTGCCAGTAGTTCGACAGGGAAAGGCTACGAGCAGTACTTC. Full variable domain (remainder filled in from reference TRBV19 and TRBJ2-7): DGGITQSPKYLFRKEGQNVTLSCEQNLNHDAMYWYRQDPGQGLRLIYYSQIVNDFQKGDIAEGYSVSREKKESFPLTVTSAQKNPTAFYLCASSSTGKGYEQYFGPGTRLTVT.

The gene calls are TRBV7-9 and TRBJ2-3; 7 positions agree with TRBD2. This CDR3 is built from 16 residues. V lost 4 bases to trimming and J lost 0 bases; unmatched junction nucleotides: 7. The V gene's germline CDR1 is SEHNR and CDR2 FQNEAQ (reference sequence). DNA for the CDR3: TGTGCCAGCAGCTCACAACGGACTAGAAGCACAGATACGCAGTATTTT. This codes for CASSSQRTRSTDTQYF.

This chain connects TRBV5-1 to TRBJ2-3; 10 positions agree with TRBD1. The germline CDR1 and CDR2 sequences are SGHRS and YFSETQ. The length of the CDR3 is 15 residues. The J segment lost 2 bases and the V segment lost 4 bases, leaving 4 bases of the junction unmatched. This chain's CDR3 is CASSNGQGVTDTQYF. As DNA, the CDR3 is TGCGCCAGCAGCAACGGACAGGGGGTCACAGATACGCAGTATTTT.

The chain couples TRBV5-1 to TRBJ1-1; D ambiguous. In germline, CDR1 is SGHRS, CDR2 YFSETQ. The CDR3 is 14 residues long. The ends were cut back, 4 bases at V and 1 base at J, with 11 bases in the middle. The CDR3 protein is CASSPGNPNTEAFF. Here the CDR3 DNA reads TGCGCCAGCAGCCCCGGGAACCCGAACACTGAAGCTTTCTTT.